The 17 T cell receptor beta chains below all came from one sample that was sequenced in a study of post-analysis software for immune sequencing data. Their cognate antigens are unknown. The study, taken as a whole, reports: When patients were compared with controls, 5 or 6 TRBV segments were more frequent, TRBV5-6, TRBV5-1 and TRBV20-1 among them.

TCR beta cDNA libraries had unique molecular identifiers. In TCRdb, the PCR reads were re-called with MiXCR into one record per CDR3 protein. This sample has 170,000 or so distinct CDR3 sequences, with about 30% found just once. Sequencing was carried out using blood. These receptors were collected from a girl between 10 and 17 years old with multiple sclerosis.

V gene TRBV6-5 combines with J gene TRBJ1-6; D remains ambiguous. V lost 0 bases and J lost 10, with 16 bases in between. This CDR3 contains 16 residues. Germline V gives CDR1 MNHEY, CDR2 SVGAGI. The CDR3 sequence: CASSYSIRGPFSPLHF. The CDR3 DNA sequence: TGTGCCAGCAGTTACTCGATACGCGGTCCTTTCTCACCCCTCCACTTT.

Comments on this clonotype: Since a much larger clone is just one base distant, this may be a read error. The chain joins TRBV3-1 to TRBJ2-1; D is possibly TRBD1 (6 bases). The CDR3 is made up of 16 amino acids. Germline-derived CDR1 and CDR2 are LGHDT and YNNKEL (reference sequence). In DNA, the CDR3 is TGTGCCAGCAGCCCATTATTCGGACAGCTTAACGGTGAGCAGTGCTTC. Protein: CASSPLFGQLNGEQCF.

At least ten counts were recorded for this clonotype. The rearrangement uses TRBV4-2 and TRBJ1-2; D is unclear. Trimming took 0 bases from V and 0 from J, leaving 20 bases between them. Germline CDR1 and CDR2: LGHNA and YNFKEQ. The CDR3 is 19 amino acids. CDR3 DNA: TGTGCCAGCAGCCAAGACGGCCGCACCTACCTACTCTCTAACTATGGCTACACCTTC. This encodes CASSQDGRTYLLSNYGYTF.

This clonotype occurred a few times. The gene calls are TRBV29-1 and TRBJ2-5, with 8 bases matching TRBD1. Germline CDR1 SQVTM, CDR2 ANQGSEA. The CDR3 is made up of 14 amino acids. The chain's CDR3 is CTTTGGHRGETQYF. The CDR3 coding sequence is TGCACCACTACAGGGGGGCACAGGGGCGAGACCCAGTACTTC.

There are a few counts of this clonotype. V gene TRBV29-1 combines with J gene TRBJ2-4, with 7 bases lining up with TRBD1. Germline V CDR1 and CDR2: SQVTM, ANQGSEA. There are 15 residues in the CDR3. V lost 6 bases to trimming and J lost 9 bases; unmatched junction nucleotides: 17. CDR3 sequence: CSVLQGRSGQSIQYF. The CDR3 DNA reads as TGCAGCGTATTACAGGGGCGCAGCGGCCAAAGCATTCAGTACTTC.

In its sample, this clonotype was seen a few times. The J gene is TRBJ1-6, the V gene TRBV28; D is uncertain. The V end lost 7 bases, the J end lost 0 bases, and 10 bases lay between the germline ends. There are 15 residues in the CDR3. Germline CDR1 is MDHEN and CDR2 is SYDVKM. The DNA of the CDR3 is TGTGCCAGCAACGGCCGGATCTCCTATAATTCACCCCTCCACTTT. As protein: CASNGRISYNSPLHF.

The genes are TRBV5-1 and TRBJ2-6; D is unresolved. V lost 0 bases and J 1 base, leaving 8 bases between the germline ends. This CDR3 has 16 amino acids. Germline V gene data show CDR1 as SGHRS and CDR2 as YFSETQ. This chain's CDR3 is CASSLEYGSGANVLTF. The CDR3 DNA is TGCGCCAGCAGCTTGGAGTATGGGTCTGGGGCCAACGTCCTGACTTTC.

This sequence joins TRBV4-1 and TRBJ2-1; 8 bases match TRBD1. Germline loops: CDR1 MGHRA, CDR2 YSYEKL. The trim removed 0 bases at V and 8 bases at J, leaving 3 bases unmatched. This CDR3 spans 14 amino acids. The DNA of the CDR3 is TGCGCCAGCAGCCAAGACGGACAGGGTTATGAGCAGTTCTTC. Its translation is CASSQDGQGYEQFF.

This clonotype was detected a few times. J is TRBJ1-4 and V is TRBV9; 7 bases line up with TRBD1. CDR3 length: 14 residues. V lost 4 bases to trimming and J lost 8 bases; unmatched junction nucleotides: 8. Germline lookup yields CDR1 SGDLS and CDR2 YYNGEE. The DNA of the CDR3 is TGTGCCAGCAGCCCTTGGGACAGAAGGGAAAAACTGTTTTTT. Encoded protein: CASSPWDRREKLFF. Based on the CDR3 plus reference TRBV9 and TRBJ1-4, the full variable domain is DSGVTQTPKHLITATGQRVTLRCSPRSGDLSVYWYQQSLDQGLQFLIQYYNGEERAKGNILERFSAQQFPDLHSELNLSSLELGDSALYFCASSPWDRREKLFFGSGTQLSVL.

V gene TRBV7-9 combines with J gene TRBJ2-5; maybe TRBD2 (5 bases). CDR3 length equals 15 residues. V was clipped by 4 bases and J by 4 bases, with 16 bases between them. Per germline, CDR1 SEHNR and CDR2 FQNEAQ (reference sequence). CDR3 protein: CASSSGSGMGETQYF. The CDR3, as DNA: TGTGCCAGCAGCTCCGGATCCGGGATGGGAGAGACCCAGTACTTC.

With respect to this clonotype: A single base separates this from a much larger clone, so it may be a read error. The chain is built from TRBV20-1 and TRBJ2-1, with a weak D call TRBD2 (5 bases). V was cut by 4 bases and J by 6 bases, with 13 bases left in between. Germline assignment: CDR1 DFQATT and CDR2 SNEGSKA (reference sequence). The CDR3 sequence is 13 residues long. The DNA of the CDR3 is TGCAGTGCTAAAGACTACGCGAGCAATGAGCAGTTCTTC. Amino acids: CSAKDYASNEQFF.

Only a few counts were recorded for this clonotype. The V gene is TRBV6-6, the J gene TRBJ1-1, with a tentative D call TRBD1 (5 bases). Germline-derived CDR1 and CDR2 are MNHNY and SVGAGI (reference sequence). The CDR3 extends over 14 amino acids. V was clipped by 5 bases and J by 10 bases, with 20 bases between them. The CDR3 region has the DNA TGTGCCAGCAGTCATACCCCGGGGACGGGGGTAGCTTTCTTT. It is translated as CASSHTPGTGVAFF.

The V gene is TRBV24-1, the J gene TRBJ1-2, with no clear D. The CDR3 extends over 12 amino acids. The germline gives CDR1 KGHDR, CDR2 SFDVKD. V lost 1 base to trimming and J lost 10 bases, with 9 bases between them. This chain's CDR3 is CATSDFTETYTF. The CDR3 nucleotides are TGTGCCACCAGTGATTTTACGGAAACCTACACCTTC.

With regard to this clonotype: This may be a read error: a much more frequent sequence differs by one nucleotide. The J gene is TRBJ2-5, the V gene TRBV20-1, with D perhaps TRBD2 (6 bases). Germline values: CDR1 DFQATT, CDR2 SNEGSKA (reference sequence). The CDR3 has 15 residues. The ends were cut back, 5 bases at V and 11 bases at J, with 27 bases in the middle. CDR3 coding DNA: TGCAGTGCTGCCCCGGGACTCAATAGTTACAATGAGCAGTACTTC. Its protein is CSAAPGLNSYNEQYF.

In its sample, this clonotype was seen a few times. This chain uses TRBV6-5 with TRBJ2-6; 7 bases map to TRBD1. The V gene end was trimmed by 5 bases and the J gene end by 1 base; junction bases not matched to a gene: 14. Looked up from germline, CDR1 is MNHEY and CDR2 is SVGAGI. The CDR3 runs to 19 residues. CDR3 residues: CASSASTRQGASGANVLTF. Written as DNA, the CDR3 is TGTGCCAGCAGTGCCTCGACTCGACAGGGAGCATCTGGGGCCAACGTCCTGACTTTC.

This clonotype appeared many times. The chain joins TRBV11-2 to TRBJ2-7; D not certain. This CDR3 comprises 12 residues. Trimming took 5 bases from V and 6 from J, leaving 11 bases between them. Germline V gene sequence: CDR1 SGHAT, CDR2 FQNNGV. For the CDR3, the DNA is TGTGCCAGCAGCCATGGAATCTCCGAGCAGTACTTC. This gives the protein CASSHGISEQYF.

As for this clonotype: A much larger clone is a single base away; this may be a read error. The gene calls are TRBV4-1 and TRBJ2-7, with D possibly being TRBD2 (5 bases). In germline, CDR1 is MGHRA, CDR2 YSYEKL. V shed 1 base and J shed 2 bases, with 12 bases lying between them. This CDR3 has 15 amino acids. CDR3 coding DNA: TGCGCCAGCAGCCAAGCGGCGGGCGAACCCTACGAGCAGTACTTC. Amino acids: CASSQAAGEPYEQYF.